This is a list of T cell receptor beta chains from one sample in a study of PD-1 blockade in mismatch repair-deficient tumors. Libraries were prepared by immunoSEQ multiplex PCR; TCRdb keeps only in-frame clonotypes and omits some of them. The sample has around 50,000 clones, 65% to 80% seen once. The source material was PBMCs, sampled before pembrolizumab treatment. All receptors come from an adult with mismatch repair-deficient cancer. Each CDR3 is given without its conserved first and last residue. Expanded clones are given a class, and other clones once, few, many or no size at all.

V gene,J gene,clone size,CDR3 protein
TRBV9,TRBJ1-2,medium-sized,ASSVGTLDGYT
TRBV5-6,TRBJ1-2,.,ASSPGTGYGYT
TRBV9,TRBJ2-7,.,ASSTLAGEQY
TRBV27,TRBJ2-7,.,ASKRGQYYEQY
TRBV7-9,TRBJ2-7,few,ASSLAADSHEQY
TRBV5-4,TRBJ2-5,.,ASRGTSETQY
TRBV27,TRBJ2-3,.,ASSPLGADTQY
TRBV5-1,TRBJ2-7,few,ASSSDNYEQY
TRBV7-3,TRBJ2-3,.,ASSPGTGYDTDTQY
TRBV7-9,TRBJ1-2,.,ASSGRKHYGYT
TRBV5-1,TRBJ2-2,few,ASSPQGLAGVRTGELF
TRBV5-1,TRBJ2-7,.,ASSLARASPSYEQY
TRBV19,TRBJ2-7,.,ASSRTGLYEQY
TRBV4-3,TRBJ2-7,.,ASSQGLEAGDEQY
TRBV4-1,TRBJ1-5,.,ASSQDGVDQPQH
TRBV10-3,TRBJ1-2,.,AISDPGVNYGYT
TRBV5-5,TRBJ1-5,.,ASSSQGRLGQPQH
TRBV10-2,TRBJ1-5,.,ASSETRGSNQPQH
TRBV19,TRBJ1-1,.,ASSTNKYSSMNTEAF
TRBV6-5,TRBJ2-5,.,ATRKPLAGGETQY
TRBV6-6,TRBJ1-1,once,ASSQRETVKNTEAF
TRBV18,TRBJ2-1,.,ASSKRLAESSYNEQF